What follows are 10 T cell receptor beta chains derived from one specimen sequenced in a study of blood T cells in healthy people across ages. The use of a sample-barcoded 5' primer and a J-beta primer mix characterized a second PCR of about 7 to 12 cycles. From the 5' RACE reads, TCRdb called clonotypes with MiXCR, one entry per CDR3 protein. There are about 1.6 million distinct CDR3 sequences in the sample; about 31% occur only once, and 10% to 12% lies in the top ten. Sample: blood. Source of these receptors: a woman in her 30s in good health.

This chain uses TRBV9 with TRBJ2-7; D possibly corresponds to TRBD2 (6 bases). V was trimmed by 4 bases and J by 3 bases, leaving 17 bases between them. CDR3 size: 15 residues. Germline values: CDR1 SGDLS, CDR2 YYNGEE. DNA for the CDR3: TGTGCCAGCAGCACCTCTGGGGGGAGCGGCTACGAGCAGTACTTC. It encodes CASSTSGGSGYEQYF. The full variable domain, rest sourced from reference TRBV9 and TRBJ2-7, is DSGVTQTPKHLITATGQRVTLRCSPRSGDLSVYWYQQSLDQGLQFLIQYYNGEERAKGNILERFSAQQFPDLHSELNLSSLELGDSALYFCASSTSGGSGYEQYFGPGTRLTVT.

In this sample, this clonotype turned up a few times. The J gene is TRBJ2-5, the V gene TRBV6-5, with TRBD1 matching over 9 bases. The end of the DNA is better explained by TRBJ2-7, so the J call may be wrong. This CDR3 comprises 16 residues. In germline, CDR1 is MNHEY, CDR2 SVGAGI. CDR3 nucleotide sequence: TGTGCCAGCAGTTACTCTTGGACAGGGGTGATTAGCGAGCAGTACTTC. Its translation: CASSYSWTGVISEQYF.

This clonotype showed up just a few times. The V gene is TRBV13, the J gene TRBJ1-2; 9 bases agree with TRBD1. CDR1 is PRHDT and CDR2 is FYEKMQ in the germline V gene (reference sequence). The CDR3 consists of 14 residues. V trimming: 1 base; J trimming: 8 bases; junction bases outside the gene matches: 5. CDR3 sequence (DNA): TGTGCCAGCAGCTTAGCAGACAGGGGGAAGGGCTACACCTTC. This encodes CASSLADRGKGYTF.

This clonotype was found a few times. The rearrangement links TRBV27 to TRBJ1-5, with D possibly matching TRBD1 (6 bases). Germline V CDR1 and CDR2: MNHEY, SMNVEV (reference sequence). The CDR3 totals 16 residues. Trimming pared 5 bases from V and 2 bases from J, leaving 16 bases between. This CDR3 is CASSPTRGGGNQPQHF. The CDR3 DNA is TGTGCCAGCAGTCCCACAAGGGGGGGAGGCAATCAGCCCCAGCATTTT.

Worth noting for this clonotype: This likely comes from a read error, as the CDR3 has no conserved phenylalanine or tryptophan at its end. This rearrangement joins TRBV9 to TRBJ2-7; no reliable D call. The J call may be incorrect, as the DNA end agrees better with TRBJ2-5. The CDR3 covers 11 residues. Germline CDR1 and CDR2: SGDLS and YYNGEE. CDR3 DNA sequence: TGTGCCAGCACCGTGATGAAGACCCAGTACTGC. It specifies CASTVMKTQYC.

This chain uses TRBV7-2 with TRBJ2-7, with 8 bases identical to TRBD2. With V trimmed by 5 bases and J by 4 bases, 7 bases remained unmatched. The CDR3 runs to 14 residues. The germline CDR1 and CDR2 sequences are SGHTA and FQGNSA. The CDR3 reads CASSGGRGGYEQYF. The CDR3 DNA follows: TGTGCCAGCAGCGGGGGACGGGGGGGATACGAGCAGTACTTC.

The rearrangement links TRBV3-1 to TRBJ1-3; no firm D call. Germline V lookup: CDR1 LGHDT, CDR2 YNNKEL (reference sequence). CDR3 length equals 14 residues. With 6 bases removed from V and 4 bases from J, the gap between germline ends came to 13 bases. DNA of the CDR3: TGTGCCAGCAGTACCGCGCGAAGAGGAAACACCATATATTTT. Translation: CASSTARRGNTIYF.

The chain has TRBV2 and TRBJ2-1; TRBD1 agrees at 8 bases. The CDR3 sequence is 14 residues long. Germline trimming cut 6 bases from V and 7 bases from J; bases unmatched to any gene: 8. Germline V gene lookup returns CDR1 SNHLY and CDR2 FYNNEI. CDR3: CASRTGGPGNEQFF. The CDR3 DNA is TGTGCCAGCAGAACAGGGGGGCCGGGGAATGAGCAGTTCTTC. The full variable domain, in which reference TRBV2 and TRBJ2-1 provide the parts outside the CDR3, is EPEVTQTPSHQVTQMGQEVILRCVPISNHLYFYWYRQILGQKVEFLVSFYNNEISEKSEIFDDQFSVERPDGSNFTLKIRSTKLEDSAMYFCASRTGGPGNEQFFGPGTRLTVL.

The CDR3 DNA follows: TGTGCCACCAGCAGAGATTGGCAGCCTCGGGCCGGCTATGGCTACACCTTC. Translation: CATSRDWQPRAGYGYTF. J is TRBJ1-2 and V is TRBV15, with D unresolved. The CDR3 runs to 17 residues. V lost 0 bases, J lost 4 bases, and 18 bases lay in between. CDR1 LNHNV and CDR2 YYDKDF come from the germline V gene (reference sequence).

V gene TRBV6-2 or TRBV6-3 combines with J gene TRBJ1-2; maybe TRBD1 (6 bases). The V and J ends lost 5 bases and 6 bases respectively, with 13 bases between them. CDR1 and CDR2 from the germline V gene are MNHEY and SVGEGT. This CDR3 has 13 amino acids. The CDR3 loop reads CASSPQGIDGYTF. The DNA of the CDR3 is TGTGCCAGCAGTCCTCAGGGGATAGATGGCTACACCTTC.